This T cell receptor (beta chain) was captured in a study of T cells in Graves' hyperthyroidism and ophthalmopathy. A few counts support this clonotype. The investigators amplified TCR beta CDR3 regions from RNA transcripts. The HTBI set primed first-round TCR CDR3 RT-PCR. MiXCR, applied by TCRdb to the multiplex PCR reads, yields one record per CDR3 protein. Altogether about 380,000 distinct CDR3 sequences are present, approximately 17% being singletons, with the ten largest covering 35% to 50%. Each diagnosis drew on symptoms, thyroxine, TRAb, thyroid ultrasound and orbital computed tomography findings. Each 10 ml fresh peripheral blood draw supplied the PBMCs. The sample consisted of blood. This receptor was identified in a man younger than 30 with Graves' ophthalmopathy.

This CDR3 reads CASSLGEADTQYF. DNA for the CDR3: TGTGCCAGCAGCTTAGGGGAGGCAGATACGCAGTATTTT. The chain links TRBV7-2 to TRBJ2-3; possibly TRBD2 for D (6 bases). Per germline, CDR1 SGHTA and CDR2 FQGNSA. The V end lost 1 base, the J end lost 4 bases, and 6 bases lay between the germline ends. This CDR3 is built from 13 residues.